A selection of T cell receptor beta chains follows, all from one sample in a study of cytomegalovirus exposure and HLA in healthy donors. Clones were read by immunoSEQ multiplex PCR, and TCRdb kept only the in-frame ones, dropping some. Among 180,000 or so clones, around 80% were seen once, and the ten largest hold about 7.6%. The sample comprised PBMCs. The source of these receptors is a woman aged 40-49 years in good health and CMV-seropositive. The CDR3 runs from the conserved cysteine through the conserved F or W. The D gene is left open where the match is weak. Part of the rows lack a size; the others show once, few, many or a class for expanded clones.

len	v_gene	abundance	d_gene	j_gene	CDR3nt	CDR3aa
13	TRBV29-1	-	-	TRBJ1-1	TGCAGCATAGACACAGGGAGGGTCTCTGAAGCTTTCTTT	CSIDTGRVSEAFF
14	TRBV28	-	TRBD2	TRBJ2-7	TGTGCCATCCAAAGGCAGCGGGAGGGGTACGAGCAGTACTTC	CAIQRQREGYEQYF
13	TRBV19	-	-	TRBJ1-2	TGTGCCAGTGGAGAAGGGTTGGGGGCTGGCTACACCTTC	CASGEGLGAGYTF
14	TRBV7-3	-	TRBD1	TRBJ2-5	TGTGCTAGCTCCCCAGGGGGTGGGAGAGAGACCCAGTACTTC	CASSPGGGRETQYF
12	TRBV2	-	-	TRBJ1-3	TGTGCCAGCAGAGAACAGGGAAACACCATATATTTT	CASREQGNTIYF
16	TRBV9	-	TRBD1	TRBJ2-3	TGTGCCAGCAGCGTAGTAGACAGGGGTGGCACAGATACGCAGTATTTT	CASSVVDRGGTDTQYF
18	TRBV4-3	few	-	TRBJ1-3	TGCGCCAGCAGCCAAGATCCCACCCCCCGGAGCTCTGGAAACACCATATATTTT	CASSQDPTPRSSGNTIYF
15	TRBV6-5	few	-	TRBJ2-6	TGTGCCAGCACCCAAGGAGGGAGTGGGGCCAACGTCCTGACTTTC	CASTQGGSGANVLTF
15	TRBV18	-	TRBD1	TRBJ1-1	TGTGCCAGCTCAAGACCAGGACAGGGGGGGTTAAAAGCTTTCTTT	CASSRPGQGGLKAFF
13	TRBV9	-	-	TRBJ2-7	TGTGCCAGCAGCGCCGGCGGGGCGGGCGAGCAGTACTTC	CASSAGGAGEQYF
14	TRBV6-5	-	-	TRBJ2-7	TGTGCCAGCAGCCCTGAGCGATACGGAGTTGAGCAGTACTTC	CASSPERYGVEQYF
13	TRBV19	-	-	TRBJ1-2	TGTGCCACCACGGGGTTTAGAAACTATGGCTACACCTTC	CATTGFRNYGYTF
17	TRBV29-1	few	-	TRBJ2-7	TGCAGCGTAGACGGCGTCGCTCCTACCCCCAGGGCTGTCGAGCAGTACTTC	CSVDGVAPTPRAVEQYF
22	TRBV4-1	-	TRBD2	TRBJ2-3	TGCGCCAGCAGCCATCCCCGGGGAGGGTTTGGCGGATACGCGTTTCCCACAGATACGCAGTATTTT	CASSHPRGGFGGYAFPTDTQYF
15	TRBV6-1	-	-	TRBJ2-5	TGTGCCAGCACTGTAGACAGGAATCCCGTCGAGACCCAGTACTTC	CASTVDRNPVETQYF
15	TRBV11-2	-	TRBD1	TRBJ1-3	TGTGCCAGCAGCTTATTGGGACAGATTGGAAACACCATATATTTT	CASSLLGQIGNTIYF
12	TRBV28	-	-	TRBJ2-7	TGTGCCAGCAACGCGACACCTTACGAGCAGTACTTC	CASNATPYEQYF
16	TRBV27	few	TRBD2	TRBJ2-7	TGTGCCAGCAGTCCCTGGACTAGCGGGAGGTCTTCCGAGCAGTACTTC	CASSPWTSGRSSEQYF
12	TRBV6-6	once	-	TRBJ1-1	TGTGCCAGCGGTACCGGGGACACTGAAGCTTTCTTT	CASGTGDTEAFF
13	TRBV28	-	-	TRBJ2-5	TGTGCCAGCAGCTTAACAGTCTTGGAGACCCAGTACTTC	CASSLTVLETQYF
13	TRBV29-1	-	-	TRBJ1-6	TGCAGCGCCCGGACAGACTTAGGATCACCCCTCCACTTT	CSARTDLGSPLHF
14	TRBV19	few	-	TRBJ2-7	TGTGCCAGTAGTCTGACCGGGACATTGCTCGAGCAGTACTTC	CASSLTGTLLEQYF
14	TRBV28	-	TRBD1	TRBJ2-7	TGTGCCAGCAGTGTCGACAGGGTTCTATACGAGCAGTACTTC	CASSVDRVLYEQYF
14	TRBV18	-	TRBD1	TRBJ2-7	TGTGCCAGCTCACAGAGACAGGGAGTAGACGAGCAGTACTTC	CASSQRQGVDEQYF
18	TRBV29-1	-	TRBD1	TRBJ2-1	TGCAGCACCAGCCGAGGGACAGGAATCCCCAGTTTAGACAATGAGCAGTTCTTC	CSTSRGTGIPSLDNEQFF